The rows below give T cell receptor beta chains drawn from one sample of a study of T cell responses to AZD1222 COVID-19 vaccine. Sequencing was performed with immunoSEQ multiplex PCR; in TCRdb, only in-frame clones are kept and a portion is missing. The data show some 91,000 clones, with roughly nine tenths seen just once and under 3% held by the top ten. Sequencing used peripheral blood, obtained on day 0 of AZD1222 vaccination. The receptors were gathered from an adult in good health. Each CDR3 is given with its conserved first and last residue. Each record gives: J gene, V gene, D gene, clone size, CDR3 protein, CDR3 DNA. The D gene is left open where the match is weak. Rows may omit the clone size; those that give it use once, few, many or a size class.

J: TRBJ1-1; V: TRBV27; D: NA; size: once; CDR3: CASSMERGSTEAFF; DNA: TGTGCCAGCAGTATGGAGAGGGGGAGCACTGAAGCTTTCTTT
J: TRBJ2-3; V: TRBV10-3; D: TRBD2; size: NA; CDR3: CAISESYGTSGSTDTQYF; DNA: TGTGCCATCAGTGAGTCCTATGGGACTAGCGGATCGACAGATACGCAGTATTTT
J: TRBJ1-6; V: TRBV6-2/TRBV6-3; D: NA; size: NA; CDR3: CASSWGRDPSPLHF; DNA: TGTGCCAGCAGTTGGGGCAGGGACCCTTCACCCCTCCACTTT
J: TRBJ2-1; V: TRBV11-2; D: NA; size: NA; CDR3: CASSLDGVNEQFF; DNA: TGTGCCAGCAGCCTCGACGGGGTCAATGAGCAGTTCTTC
J: TRBJ1-6; V: TRBV7-9; D: NA; size: few; CDR3: CASSPGKGTDNSPLHF; DNA: TGTGCCAGCAGCCCGGGAAAGGGGACTGATAATTCACCCCTCCACTTT
J: TRBJ2-1; V: TRBV13; D: NA; size: NA; CDR3: CASALHGNEQFF; DNA: TGTGCCAGCGCCCTCCATGGGAATGAGCAGTTCTTC
J: TRBJ1-4; V: TRBV6-2/TRBV6-3; D: TRBD1; size: NA; CDR3: CASSFRPGQSNEKLFF; DNA: TGTGCCAGCAGCTTTCGTCCGGGACAGTCTAATGAAAAACTGTTTTTT
J: TRBJ2-1; V: TRBV5-1; D: NA; size: NA; CDR3: CASSLEDAYNEQFF; DNA: TGCGCCAGCAGCTTGGAGGACGCCTATAATGAGCAGTTCTTC
J: TRBJ1-1; V: TRBV6-4; D: NA; size: NA; CDR3: CASSQEVGVTEAFF; DNA: TGTGCCAGCAGTCAGGAAGTCGGGGTCACTGAAGCTTTCTTT
J: TRBJ2-1; V: TRBV2; D: TRBD2; size: NA; CDR3: CASVSRGGLTYNEQFF; DNA: TGTGCCAGCGTAAGCCGCGGGGGGTTGACCTACAATGAGCAGTTCTTC
J: TRBJ2-3; V: TRBV24-1; D: NA; size: NA; CDR3: CATSDYAGKRQYF; DNA: TGTGCCACCAGTGATTATGCGGGGAAGCGTCAGTATTTT
J: TRBJ1-6; V: TRBV14; D: NA; size: NA; CDR3: CASSQVRGSSYNSPLHF; DNA: TGTGCCAGCAGCCAAGTCAGGGGATCATCCTATAATTCACCCCTCCACTTT
J: TRBJ2-3; V: TRBV7-9; D: TRBD2; size: NA; CDR3: CASSRTLIAGGSTDTQYF; DNA: TGTGCCAGCAGCCGAACATTAATAGCGGGAGGGAGCACAGATACGCAGTATTTT
J: TRBJ2-2; V: TRBV5-1; D: NA; size: NA; CDR3: CASSPGGYLGDTGELFF; DNA: TGCGCCAGCAGCCCCGGAGGCTACCTAGGGGACACCGGGGAGCTGTTTTTT
J: TRBJ2-7; V: TRBV6-2/TRBV6-3; D: TRBD1; size: few; CDR3: CASSRQGRAYEQYF; DNA: TGTGCCAGCAGTCGACAGGGGCGAGCCTACGAGCAGTACTTC
J: TRBJ2-2; V: TRBV7-3; D: TRBD1; size: NA; CDR3: CASSRQGANTGELFF; DNA: TGTGCCAGCAGCCGACAGGGGGCGAACACCGGGGAGCTGTTTTTT
J: TRBJ1-3; V: TRBV5-6; D: TRBD1; size: NA; CDR3: CASSYQGEGNTIYF; DNA: TGTGCCAGCAGCTACCAGGGGGAGGGCAACACCATATATTTT
J: TRBJ1-1; V: TRBV12-3/TRBV12-4; D: NA; size: NA; CDR3: CASSLGAVEAFF; DNA: TGTGCCAGCAGTTTAGGGGCGGTAGAAGCTTTCTTT
J: TRBJ2-2; V: TRBV7-9; D: NA; size: NA; CDR3: CASSFSVVYGELFF; DNA: TGTGCCAGCAGCTTTTCCGTGGTCTACGGGGAGCTGTTTTTT
J: TRBJ1-2; V: TRBV19; D: NA; size: NA; CDR3: CASSIRGSYGYTF; DNA: TGTGCCAGTAGTATAAGGGGGTCCTATGGCTACACCTTC
J: TRBJ2-3; V: TRBV6-4; D: TRBD2; size: NA; CDR3: CASSEHGTTGTDTQYF; DNA: TGTGCCAGCAGTGAACACGGGACTACCGGCACAGATACGCAGTATTTT
J: TRBJ2-1; V: TRBV27; D: TRBD1; size: NA; CDR3: CASSLLPGQVTYNEQFF; DNA: TGTGCCAGCAGTTTATTACCTGGACAGGTTACGTACAATGAGCAGTTCTTC
J: TRBJ1-1; V: TRBV15; D: NA; size: NA; CDR3: CATSRVTGYRTEAFF; DNA: TGTGCCACCAGCAGAGTTACAGGGTATAGGACTGAAGCTTTCTTT
J: TRBJ2-7; V: TRBV6-5; D: NA; size: NA; CDR3: CASSYSESSYEQYF; DNA: TGTGCCAGCAGTTACTCAGAAAGCTCCTACGAGCAGTACTTC
J: TRBJ2-3; V: TRBV15; D: NA; size: NA; CDR3: CATSRDWAGARDTQYF; DNA: TGTGCCACCAGCAGAGATTGGGCAGGGGCGAGAGATACGCAGTATTTT
J: TRBJ1-4; V: TRBV4-2; D: NA; size: NA; CDR3: CASSQGLTGPRGNEKLFF; DNA: TGTGCCAGCAGCCAAGGTCTTACTGGACCCAGAGGTAATGAAAAACTGTTTTTT
J: TRBJ1-4; V: TRBV28; D: NA; size: NA; CDR3: CASSEGVNEKLFF; DNA: TGTGCCAGCAGTGAAGGGGTTAATGAAAAACTGTTTTTT
J: TRBJ2-2; V: TRBV5-6; D: NA; size: NA; CDR3: CASSSYKYDRSNTGELFF; DNA: TGTGCCAGCAGCTCATACAAATATGACCGGTCAAACACCGGGGAGCTGTTTTTT
J: TRBJ1-3; V: TRBV20-1; D: NA; size: NA; CDR3: CSASMDSSNSGNTIYF; DNA: TGCAGTGCTAGTATGGACAGTTCGAACTCTGGAAACACCATATATTTT
J: TRBJ1-5; V: TRBV5-5; D: NA; size: once; CDR3: CASSLSAGITTDQPQHF; DNA: TGTGCCAGCAGCTTGAGTGCTGGGATTACCACTGATCAGCCCCAGCATTTT
J: TRBJ1-1; V: TRBV19; D: NA; size: NA; CDR3: CASQKYTRNTEAFF; DNA: TGTGCCAGCCAAAAATACACACGGAACACTGAAGCTTTCTTT
J: TRBJ1-4; V: TRBV5-3; D: NA; size: few; CDR3: CARIFRQVEGEKLFF; DNA: TGTGCCAGAATTTTTCGACAGGTGGAGGGGGAAAAACTGTTTTTT
J: TRBJ2-7; V: TRBV21-1; D: NA; size: NA; CDR3: CASSKAQREALGSYEQYF; DNA: TGTGCCAGCAGCAAAGCGCAGAGGGAGGCTTTGGGCTCCTACGAGCAGTACTTC
J: TRBJ1-6; V: TRBV7-2; D: NA; size: NA; CDR3: CASSSLVSLHF; DNA: TGTGCCAGCAGCTCCCTGGTATCCCTCCACTTT
J: TRBJ2-5; V: TRBV5-1; D: NA; size: NA; CDR3: CASSLERAEETQYF; DNA: TGCGCCAGCAGCTTGGAAAGGGCTGAAGAGACCCAGTACTTC
J: TRBJ1-5; V: TRBV6-5; D: NA; size: NA; CDR3: CASNKQLGSNQPQHF; DNA: TGTGCCAGCAACAAACAGCTGGGGAGCAATCAGCCCCAGCATTTT
J: TRBJ1-2; V: TRBV4-3; D: NA; size: once; CDR3: CASSQGIRTNYGYTF; DNA: TGCGCCAGCAGCCAAGGTATCAGGACGAACTATGGCTACACCTTC
J: TRBJ2-2; V: TRBV7-2; D: TRBD2; size: NA; CDR3: CASSLRSSGIDTGELFF; DNA: TGTGCCAGCAGCTTAAGGTCTAGCGGGATTGACACCGGGGAGCTGTTTTTT
J: TRBJ1-2; V: TRBV7-3; D: NA; size: once; CDR3: CASSLGGSHYGYTF; DNA: TGTGCCAGCAGCTTAGGAGGCAGTCACTATGGCTACACCTTC
J: TRBJ1-1; V: TRBV29-1; D: TRBD1; size: many; CDR3: CSAGGQGGSEAFF; DNA: TGCAGCGCAGGGGGACAGGGAGGCTCTGAAGCTTTCTTT
J: TRBJ1-2; V: TRBV6-2/TRBV6-3; D: NA; size: NA; CDR3: CASSYGGAIFGYTF; DNA: TGTGCCAGCAGTTATGGGGGGGCGATTTTTGGCTACACCTTC
J: TRBJ1-4; V: TRBV24-1; D: TRBD1; size: few; CDR3: CATSERDGTAEQVNEKLFF; DNA: TGTGCCACCAGTGAAAGAGACGGGACAGCGGAGCAGGTTAATGAAAAACTGTTTTTT
J: TRBJ2-7; V: TRBV2; D: NA; size: once; CDR3: CASKEEGEQYF; DNA: TGTGCCAGCAAAGAGGAGGGCGAGCAGTACTTC
J: TRBJ2-5; V: TRBV30; D: NA; size: many; CDR3: CAWSVSGAGTQETQYF; DNA: TGTGCCTGGAGTGTATCCGGGGCAGGGACCCAAGAGACCCAGTACTTC
J: TRBJ1-5; V: TRBV27; D: NA; size: NA; CDR3: CASRQTGTYSNQPQHF; DNA: TGTGCCAGCAGACAGACAGGAACATATAGCAATCAGCCCCAGCATTTT